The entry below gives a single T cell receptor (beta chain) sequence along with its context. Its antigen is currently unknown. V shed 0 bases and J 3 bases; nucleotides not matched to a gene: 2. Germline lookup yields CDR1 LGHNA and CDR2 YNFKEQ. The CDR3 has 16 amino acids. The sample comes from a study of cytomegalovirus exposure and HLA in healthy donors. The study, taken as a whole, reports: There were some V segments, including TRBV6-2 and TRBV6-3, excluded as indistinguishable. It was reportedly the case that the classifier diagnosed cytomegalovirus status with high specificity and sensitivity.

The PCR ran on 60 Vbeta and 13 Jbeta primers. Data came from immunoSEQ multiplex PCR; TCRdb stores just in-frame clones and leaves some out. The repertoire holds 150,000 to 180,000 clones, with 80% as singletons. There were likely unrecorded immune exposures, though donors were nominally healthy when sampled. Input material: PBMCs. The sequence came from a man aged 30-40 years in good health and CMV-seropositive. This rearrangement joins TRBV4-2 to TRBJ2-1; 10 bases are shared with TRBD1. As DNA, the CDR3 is TGTGCCAGCAGCCAAGACGGGACAGGGGACTACAATGAGCAGTTCTTC. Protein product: CASSQDGTGDYNEQFF.